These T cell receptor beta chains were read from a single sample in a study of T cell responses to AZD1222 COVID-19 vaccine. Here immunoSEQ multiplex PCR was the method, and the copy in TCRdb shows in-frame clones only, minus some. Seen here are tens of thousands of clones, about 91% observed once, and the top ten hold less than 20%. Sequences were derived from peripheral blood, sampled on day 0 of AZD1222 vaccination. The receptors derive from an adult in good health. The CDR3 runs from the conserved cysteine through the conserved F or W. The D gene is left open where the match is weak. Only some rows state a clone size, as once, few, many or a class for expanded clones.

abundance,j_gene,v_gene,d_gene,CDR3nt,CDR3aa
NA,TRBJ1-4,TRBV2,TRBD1,TGTGCCAGCAGTGCCCCCGGACAGGGCGGTGAAAAACTGTTTTTT,CASSAPGQGGEKLFF
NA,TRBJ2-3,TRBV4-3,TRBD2,TGCGCCAGCAGCCAAGAAGGGCCACTAGCGGGGGACCTCACAGATACGCAGTATTTT,CASSQEGPLAGDLTDTQYF
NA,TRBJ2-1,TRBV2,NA,TGTGCCAGCACGGATCGACAGGGAGGGCAACGTAAGCGGGGTGAGCAGTTCTTC,CASTDRQGGQRKRGEQFF
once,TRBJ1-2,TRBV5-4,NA,TGTGCCAGCAGCTTGGTAGGGCAGAACTATGGCTACACCTTC,CASSLVGQNYGYTF
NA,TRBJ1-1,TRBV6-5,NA,TGTGCCAGCAGTTACTCCGACTTTAGGAGCACTGAAGCTTTCTTT,CASSYSDFRSTEAFF
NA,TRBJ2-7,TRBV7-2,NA,TGTGCCAGCAGCATCCGGCCGCAGGAGAAGAGATCCTACGAGCAGTACTTC,CASSIRPQEKRSYEQYF
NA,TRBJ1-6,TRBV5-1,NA,TGCGCCAGCAGCTTGTCAGGGGATAATTCACCCCTCCACTTT,CASSLSGDNSPLHF
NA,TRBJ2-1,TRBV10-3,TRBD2,TGTGCCATCAGCACCGGGACTAGCGGTTTCAATGAGCAGTTCTTC,CAISTGTSGFNEQFF
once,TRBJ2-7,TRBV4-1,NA,TGCGCCAGCAGCCAAATAGCGGTTCCTACCTACGAGCAGTACTTC,CASSQIAVPTYEQYF
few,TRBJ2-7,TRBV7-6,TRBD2,TGTGCCAGCAGCTCATCTCCTATCCGGGAGGGTATATCCTACGAGCAGTACTTC,CASSSSPIREGISYEQYF
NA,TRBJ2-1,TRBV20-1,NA,TGCAGTGCTAGTCCCGCGGGTGGCTCCTACAATGAGCAGTTCTTC,CSASPAGGSYNEQFF
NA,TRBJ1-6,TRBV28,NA,TGTGCCAGCAGTCCCCCGACAGCTGTACTCCACTTT,CASSPPTAVLHF
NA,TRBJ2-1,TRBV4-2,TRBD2,TGTGCCAGCAGCCACGCTCTAGCGGGAGAGGGAAATGAGCAGTTCTTC,CASSHALAGEGNEQFF
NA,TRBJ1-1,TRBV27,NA,TGTGCCAGCAGTTTAGGCACCAACACTGAAGCTTTCTTT,CASSLGTNTEAFF
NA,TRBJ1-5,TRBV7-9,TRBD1,TGTGCCAGCAGCTCTACGGGACAGGGGGTGGGACAGCCCCAGCATTTT,CASSSTGQGVGQPQHF
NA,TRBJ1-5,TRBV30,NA,TGTGCCTGGAGTGTCTCGGGGGCTCAGCCCCAGCATTTT,CAWSVSGAQPQHF
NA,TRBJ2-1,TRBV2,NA,TGTGCCAGCAGTGGCCGGGACGACTCCTACAATGAGCAGTTCTTC,CASSGRDDSYNEQFF
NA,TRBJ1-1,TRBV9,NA,TGTGCCAGCAGCGTAGATCCCACCTCCACTCATGGGGGGAACACTGAAGCTTTCTTT,CASSVDPTSTHGGNTEAFF
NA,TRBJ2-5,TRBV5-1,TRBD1,TGCGCCAGCAGCTTCGGCCAGGGGGCAAAATGGTCGGAGACCCAGTACTTC,CASSFGQGAKWSETQYF
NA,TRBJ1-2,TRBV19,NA,TGTGCCAGCAGGATACCGACTAACTATGGCTACACCTTC,CASRIPTNYGYTF
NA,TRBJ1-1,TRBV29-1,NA,TGCAGCGTTGAAACGAACACTGAAGCTTTCTTT,CSVETNTEAFF
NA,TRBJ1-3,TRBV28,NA,TGTGCCAGCAGTCTGACCGCAAGCTCTGGAAACACCATATATTTT,CASSLTASSGNTIYF
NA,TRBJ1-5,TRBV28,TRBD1,TGTGCCAGCAGTTTAAGGGACAGTGTTTATAGCAATCAGCCCCAGCATTTT,CASSLRDSVYSNQPQHF
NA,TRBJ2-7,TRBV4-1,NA,TGCGCCAGCAGCCAAGAGGGTCGGCTAACCTTCTCCTACGAGCAGTACTTC,CASSQEGRLTFSYEQYF
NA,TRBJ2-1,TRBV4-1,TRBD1,TGCGCCAGCAGCGCGTTACCGGGACAGGGGAACAATGAGCAGTTCTTC,CASSALPGQGNNEQFF
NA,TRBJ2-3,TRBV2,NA,TGTGCCAGCAGGAAAGGGGGGGACTCGGGAACTAGCACAGATACGCAGTATTTT,CASRKGGDSGTSTDTQYF
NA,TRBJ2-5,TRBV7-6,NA,TGTGCCAGCAGCTTAGTCCAAGACAGGCTAGAGACCCAGTACTTC,CASSLVQDRLETQYF
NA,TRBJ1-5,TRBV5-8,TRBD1,TGTGCCAGCAGCTATTTGATCAGGACAGGGCCACCTTCGCAGCCCCAGCATTTT,CASSYLIRTGPPSQPQHF
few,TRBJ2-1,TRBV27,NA,TGTGCCAGCAGTCCCGGGACGACCAACAATGAGCAGTTCTTC,CASSPGTTNNEQFF
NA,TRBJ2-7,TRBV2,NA,TGTGCCAGCAGGCGGGGTGCTCGGAACGAGCAGTACTTC,CASRRGARNEQYF
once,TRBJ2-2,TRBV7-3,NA,TGTGCCAGCAGCTCCCCTCTAGGGCAGGGTAACGGGGAGCTGTTTTTT,CASSSPLGQGNGELFF
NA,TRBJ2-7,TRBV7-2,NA,TGTGCCAGCAGCCCCCGAGCGCAGTACTTC,CASSPRAQYF
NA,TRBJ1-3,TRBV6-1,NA,TGTGCCAGCAGTGATGCAGGTCTCTCTGGAAACACCATATATTTT,CASSDAGLSGNTIYF
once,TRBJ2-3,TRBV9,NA,TGTGCCAGCAGCGTAGAAAGGGGGAGCAGCACAGATACGCAGTATTTT,CASSVERGSSTDTQYF
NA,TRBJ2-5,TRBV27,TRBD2,TGTGCCAGCAGTCCGAGACTAGCGGGAGCACAAGAGACCCAGTACTTC,CASSPRLAGAQETQYF
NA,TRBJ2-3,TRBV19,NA,TGTGCCAGGCGCAGGGCAGATACGCAGTATTTT,CARRRADTQYF
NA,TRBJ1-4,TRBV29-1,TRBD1,TGCAGCGCCCTCAGTGGGACAGGGAATGAAAAACTGTTTTTT,CSALSGTGNEKLFF
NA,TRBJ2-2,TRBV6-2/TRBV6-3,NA,TGTGCCAGCAGTTACTTGACCCTGGGGAACACCGGGGAGCTGTTTTTT,CASSYLTLGNTGELFF
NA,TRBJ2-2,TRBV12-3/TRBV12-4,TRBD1,TGTGCCAGCAGGCCGGGGACAGGTGCGGAGCTGTTTTTT,CASRPGTGAELFF
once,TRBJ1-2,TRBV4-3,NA,TGCGCCAGCAGCCAAGATGAGGATGGGGACGGCTACACCTTC,CASSQDEDGDGYTF
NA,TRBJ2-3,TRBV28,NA,TGTGCCAGCATCGAGCGACCGACAGATACGCAGTATTTT,CASIERPTDTQYF
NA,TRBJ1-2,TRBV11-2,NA,TGTGCCAGCGCTCAGGGGAAGGGTGGCTACACCTTC,CASAQGKGGYTF
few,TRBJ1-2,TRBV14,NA,TGTGCCAGCAGCCTACAGGGAAACGGAGGTGGCTACACCTTC,CASSLQGNGGGYTF
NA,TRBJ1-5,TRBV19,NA,TGTGCCAGTACCGCGGGGTACCAGCCCCAGCATTTT,CASTAGYQPQHF
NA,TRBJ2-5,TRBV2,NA,TGTGCCAGCAGTCCTCTGGAGGGGGGAGAGACCCAGTACTTC,CASSPLEGGETQYF
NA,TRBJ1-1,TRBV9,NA,TGTGCCAGCAGCGTAGATCCAGGCGCTGGCACTGAAGCTTTCTTT,CASSVDPGAGTEAFF
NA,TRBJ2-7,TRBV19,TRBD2,TGTGCCAGTAGTATTGGGACTAGCGGGTGGAGCTCCTACGAGCAGTACTTC,CASSIGTSGWSSYEQYF
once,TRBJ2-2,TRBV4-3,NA,TGCGCCAGCAGCCAAGATTTAGGACAAAACACCGGGGAGCTGTTTTTT,CASSQDLGQNTGELFF
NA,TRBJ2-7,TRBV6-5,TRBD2,TGTGCCAGCAGTTCGGGTGTCGGGACTAGCGGGTACGAGCAGTACTTC,CASSSGVGTSGYEQYF
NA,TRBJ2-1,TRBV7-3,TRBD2,TGTGCCAGCAGCTCCACTAGCGGGACTTACAATGAGCAGTTCTTC,CASSSTSGTYNEQFF
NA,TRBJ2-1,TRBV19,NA,TGTGCCAGTAGTACCTTGGACGGGAATGAGCAGTTCTTC,CASSTLDGNEQFF
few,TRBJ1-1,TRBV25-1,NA,TGTGCCAGCAGTGAATCCGGGGGCGTCACTGAAGCTTTCTTT,CASSESGGVTEAFF
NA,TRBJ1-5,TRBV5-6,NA,TGTGCCAGCAGCTTGCAAAAGGGTAGGAGCAATCAGCCCCAGCATTTT,CASSLQKGRSNQPQHF
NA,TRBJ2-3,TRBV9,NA,TGTGCCAGCAGCGTCTTAGGGGGGACGGCGGCTAGCACAGATACGCAGTATTTT,CASSVLGGTAASTDTQYF
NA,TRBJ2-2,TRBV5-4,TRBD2,TGTGCCAGCAGCTATAGCGGGGGGTACGACGGGGAGCTGTTTTTT,CASSYSGGYDGELFF
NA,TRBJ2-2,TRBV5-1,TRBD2,TGCGCCAGCGAAGATAGCGGGAGTAGTTCCGGGGAGCTGTTTTTT,CASEDSGSSSGELFF
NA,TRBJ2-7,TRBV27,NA,TGTGCCAGCAGTTCAACGGGAGTCTACGAGCAGTACTTC,CASSSTGVYEQYF